This T cell receptor beta chain was recorded in a study of identical twins. This clonotype was seen only a few times. Its antigen is undetermined. TCRdb independently ran MiXCR on the 5' RACE reads; one entry per CDR3 protein. Found here are around 340,000 distinct CDR3 sequences, 10% to 15% of them singletons; the top ten hold just over 7%. Overall study results and limits: Alpha sequences that were out-of-frame and twin-shared showed an excess of low generation probability.

The same data also contributed to another study, on yellow fever vaccine responses in identical twins.

This receptor was obtained from a woman aged 18-29 years in good health. Sequenced: CD8+ T cells sorted from blood.

CDR3 protein: CASSLMGQGTGELFF. The CDR3 DNA reads TGTGCCAGCAGTTTAATGGGACAGGGCACCGGGGAGCTGTTTTTT. The chain couples TRBV12-3 or TRBV12-4 to TRBJ2-2; 9 bases match TRBD1. This CDR3 comprises 15 residues. Trimming took 2 bases from V and 4 from J; bases not matched to a gene: 2.